The 23 T cell receptor beta chains below come from one sample, sequenced in a study of OX40 agonist ivuxolimab in advanced cancers. Repertoires were generated with immunoSEQ multiplex PCR, while TCRdb's copy carries only in-frame clones and drops some. In the table there are about 58,000 clones, roughly 80% of which are singletons. The sequences come from CD4+ or CD8+ T cells sorted from blood, collected in a trial of the OX40 agonist ivuxolimab. Receptor source: an adult with an advanced solid tumor such as melanoma, head and neck, liver or kidney cancer.

The CDR3 is CASRRNSNSPLHF. The DNA for the CDR3 is TGTGCCAGCAGAAGGAACTCTAATTCACCCCTCCACTTT. V gene TRBV16 combines with J gene TRBJ1-6; D unresolved. Deletions cut 6 bases from V and 6 bases from J, with 9 bases between. The CDR3 has 13 residues. CDR1 and CDR2 from the germline V gene are KGHSY and FQNENV.

This clone was observed a handful of times. This sequence joins TRBV18 and TRBJ1-3, with TRBD1 matching 7 bases. This CDR3 is built from 15 residues. Germline loops: CDR1 KGHSH, CDR2 LQKENI. V gave up 3 bases and J gave up 3 bases; unmatched junction bases: 5. The CDR3 region is CASSPHTGVGNTIYF. The CDR3 nucleotides read TGTGCCAGCTCACCGCATACAGGGGTTGGAAACACCATATATTTT.

As DNA, the CDR3 is TGTGCCAGCAGTGAAGTCGGAAAGTCTCCCCTCCACTTT. It codes for CASSEVGKSPLHF. The chain uses TRBV2 and TRBJ1-6; D call uncertain. The V gene lost 1 base and the J gene lost 13 bases, with 11 bases spanning the gap. Germline V gene sequence: CDR1 SNHLY, CDR2 FYNNEI. The CDR3 covers 13 residues.

This clone was picked up many times. The V and J genes are TRBV19 and TRBJ1-5; D gene uncertain. CDR3 length: 13 amino acids. V lost 4 bases, J lost 1 base, and 5 bases lay in between. The germline V gene has CDR1 LNHDA and CDR2 SQIVND (reference sequence). The CDR3 region has the DNA TGTGCCAGTAGTAGAGTAAGCAATCAGCCCCAGCATTTT. Its translation: CASSRVSNQPQHF.

The chain combines TRBV28 with TRBJ1-5; the D gene is possibly TRBD1 (6 bases). The length of the CDR3 is 16 residues. V was cut by 6 bases and J by 2 bases, with 17 bases left in between. Germline V gives CDR1 MDHEN, CDR2 SYDVKM. The CDR3 coding sequence is TGTGCCAGCAGGAAGACCGGGACAAGAGGCAATCAGCCCCAGCATTTT. Its protein is CASRKTGTRGNQPQHF. The entire variable domain, with the rest obtained from reference TRBV28 and TRBJ1-5, is as follows: DVKVTQSSRYLVKRTGEKVFLECVQDMDHENMFWYRQDPGLGLRLIYFSYDVKMKEKGDIPEGYSVSREKKERFSLILESASTNQTSMYLCASRKTGTRGNQPQHFGDGTRLSIL.

V and J are TRBV6-6 and TRBJ1-4; D gene unclear. Germline CDR1 MNHNY, CDR2 SVGAGI (reference sequence). The CDR3 sequence is 15 residues long. The V gene lost 2 bases and the J gene lost 4 bases, with 11 bases spanning the gap. CDR3 loop: CASSYPGSLNEKLFF. In DNA form, the CDR3 reads TGTGCCAGCAGTTACCCAGGATCCCTTAATGAAAAACTGTTTTTT.

The table lists this clone with a few counts. The V gene is TRBV4-2, the J gene TRBJ1-2, with TRBD1 identical over 11 bases. J was trimmed by 3 bases and V by 1 base; bases with no gene match: 1. CDR1 and CDR2 (germline): LGHNA, YNFKEQ. This CDR3 has 15 residues. CDR3 sequence (DNA): TGTGCCAGCAGCCAAGGGGGACAGGGGGACTATGGCTACACCTTC. Its translation: CASSQGGQGDYGYTF.

Only a few counts were recorded for this clone. The V call is TRBV2, the J call TRBJ1-5; D not resolved. The germline gives CDR1 SNHLY, CDR2 FYNNEI. This CDR3 is 12 amino acids long. V dropped 3 bases and J dropped 4 bases, with 4 bases sitting between them. The CDR3 bases are TGTGCCAGCAGTGATTCGAATCAGCCCCAGCATTTT. It encodes CASSDSNQPQHF.

V and J are TRBV11-3 and TRBJ2-3, with 7 bases fitting TRBD1. The CDR3 contains 16 residues. V was pared by 5 bases and J by 0 bases, with 8 bases of the junction left unmatched. CDR1 and CDR2 (germline): SGHNT, YENEEA. CDR3 in amino acids: CASSLRGGLSTDTQYF. In DNA form, the CDR3 reads TGTGCCAGCAGCCTCCGAGGGGGCCTGAGCACAGATACGCAGTATTTT.

The gene calls are TRBV5-4 and TRBJ2-1, with D unresolved. This CDR3 contains 13 residues. Germline V gives CDR1 SGHNT, CDR2 YYREEE (reference sequence). V lost 0 bases, J lost 9 bases, and 10 bases lay in between. The CDR3 sequence: CASSLVYAFEQFF. CDR3 DNA: TGTGCCAGCAGCTTGGTGTACGCCTTTGAGCAGTTCTTC.

This rearrangement joins TRBV10-3 to TRBJ2-1; the match to TRBD2 covers 11 bases. This CDR3 has 16 amino acids. The V gene's germline CDR1 is ENHRY and CDR2 SYGVKD. V was pared by 10 bases and J by 2 bases, with 10 bases of the junction left unmatched. As DNA, the CDR3 is TGTGCCACAGGGACTAGCGGATACGCCCCCTACAATGAGCAGTTCTTC. The encoded protein is CATGTSGYAPYNEQFF.

The chain couples TRBV11-3 to TRBJ2-7; unclear D gene. The CDR3 is 12 residues long. Trimming cost V 5 bases and J 0 bases, with 5 bases left between them. Germline-derived CDR1 and CDR2 are SGHNT and YENEEA. In DNA form, the CDR3 reads TGTGCCAGCAGCCCCTACTCCTACGAGCAGTACTTC. Its translation: CASSPYSYEQYF.

The chain has TRBV30 and TRBJ2-3; 12 bases map to TRBD2. The CDR3 loop spans 15 amino acids. Germline V gene lookup returns CDR1 GTSNPN and CDR2 SVGIG (reference sequence). V gave up 2 bases and J gave up 6 bases; unmatched junction bases: 6. The CDR3 here is CAWSSLAGGGDTQYF. DNA of the CDR3: TGTGCCTGGAGTAGCCTAGCGGGAGGGGGTGATACGCAGTATTTT.

The chain couples TRBV6-6 to TRBJ2-3; D not resolved. Germline-derived CDR1 and CDR2 are MNHNY and SVGAGI (reference sequence). CDR3 size: 15 residues. The germline V and J ends were trimmed by 6 bases and 2 bases, with 15 bases remaining between them. Written as DNA, the CDR3 is TGTGCCAGCAGCCCCCCCTTCCGAAACACAGATACGCAGTATTTT. Translating gives CASSPPFRNTDTQYF.

This clone was seen only once. J is TRBJ2-2 and V is TRBV5-1, with 8 bases identical to TRBD1. Germline V gene data show CDR1 as SGHRS and CDR2 as YFSETQ. The CDR3 totals 15 residues. V shed 4 bases, J shed 5 bases, and the junction held 7 bases outside the gene matches. CDR3 coding DNA: TGCGCCAGCAGCATGGGTCGACAGGGGACCGGGGAGCTGTTTTTT. This encodes CASSMGRQGTGELFF.

This rearrangement joins TRBV9 to TRBJ1-1; D remains ambiguous. Germline values: CDR1 SGDLS, CDR2 YYNGEE. Trimming removed 4 bases at V and 3 bases at J, with 16 bases between. CDR3 length: 15 amino acids. CDR3 residues: CASSPGAELYTEAFF. The CDR3 nucleotides read TGTGCCAGCAGCCCCGGCGCCGAACTATACACTGAAGCTTTCTTT.

The genes are TRBV5-1 and TRBJ2-7, with 12 nucleotides matching TRBD2. There are 18 residues in the CDR3. V was clipped by 5 bases and J by 9 bases; unmatched bases: 21. Germline V lookup: CDR1 SGHRS, CDR2 YFSETQ. CDR3 coding DNA: TGCGCCAGCAGATCCAATTACCCGCTAGCGGGAGGGCCTTCTGTGCAGTACTTC. It translates to CASRSNYPLAGGPSVQYF.

This chain connects TRBV4-3 to TRBJ1-3; possible D gene TRBD1, 5 bases. The CDR3 is made up of 18 amino acids. Trimming removed 1 base from V and 2 bases from J, with 18 bases in between. Germline V CDR1 and CDR2: LGHNA, YSLEER. The CDR3: CASSQVPSGRVAGNTIYF. The DNA of the CDR3 is TGCGCCAGCAGCCAAGTCCCCTCCGGCAGGGTGGCTGGAAACACCATATATTTT.

The V call is TRBV7-9, the J call TRBJ2-3; 14 bases match TRBD2. The CDR3 is 17 residues long. Looked up from germline, CDR1 is SEHNR and CDR2 is FQNEAQ (reference sequence). Trimming at V came to 1 base and at J to 2 bases, leaving 2 bases not matched to a gene. This CDR3 is CASSLGLAGGPTDTQYF. CDR3 bases: TGTGCCAGCAGCTTAGGACTAGCGGGAGGGCCCACAGATACGCAGTATTTT.

This sequence joins TRBV2 and TRBJ1-2; D unresolved. This CDR3 has 13 amino acids. Trimming removed 2 bases from V and 3 bases from J, with 7 bases in between. Germline V gene sequence: CDR1 SNHLY, CDR2 FYNNEI. This CDR3 reads CASSERQDYGYTF. CDR3 coding DNA: TGTGCCAGCAGTGAAAGGCAGGACTATGGCTACACCTTC.

The rearrangement links TRBV25-1 to TRBJ1-4, with D unclear. The CDR3 spans 13 residues. Trimming cost V 6 bases and J 2 bases, with 7 bases left between them. CDR1 MGHDK and CDR2 SYGVNS come from the germline V gene. The CDR3 is CASRDGTNEKLFF. Written as DNA, the CDR3 is TGTGCCAGCAGGGACGGCACTAATGAAAAACTGTTTTTT.

The J gene is TRBJ2-1, the V gene TRBV4-3; D ambiguous. Trimming removed 1 base at V and 9 bases at J, with 13 bases between. The CDR3 sequence is 14 residues long. Germline V lookup: CDR1 LGHNA, CDR2 YSLEER. In nucleotides, the CDR3 is TGCGCCAGCAGCCAAGCCCACCTAGGGTCTGAGCAGTTCTTC. This sequence encodes CASSQAHLGSEQFF.

The V call is TRBV28, the J call TRBJ2-2; D is unclear. The length of the CDR3 is 14 residues. The V gene lost 8 bases and the J gene lost 5 bases, with 15 bases spanning the gap. Germline V gene data show CDR1 as MDHEN and CDR2 as SYDVKM. Here the CDR3 reads CASLVGLPTGELFF. In DNA form, the CDR3 reads TGTGCCAGCCTAGTGGGGTTGCCTACCGGGGAGCTGTTTTTT.